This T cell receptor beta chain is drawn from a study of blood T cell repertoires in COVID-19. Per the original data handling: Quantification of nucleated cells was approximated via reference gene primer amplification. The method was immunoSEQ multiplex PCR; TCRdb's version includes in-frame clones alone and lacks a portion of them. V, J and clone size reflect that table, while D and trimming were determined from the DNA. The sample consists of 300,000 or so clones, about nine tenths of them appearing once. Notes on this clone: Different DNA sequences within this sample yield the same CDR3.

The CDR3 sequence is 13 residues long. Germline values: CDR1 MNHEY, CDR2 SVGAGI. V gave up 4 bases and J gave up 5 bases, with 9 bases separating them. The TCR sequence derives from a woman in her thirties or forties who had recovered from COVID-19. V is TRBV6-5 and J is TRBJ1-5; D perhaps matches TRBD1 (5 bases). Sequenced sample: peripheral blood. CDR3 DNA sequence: TGTGCCAGCAGTTCCCGGGGGGATCAGCCCCAGCATTTT. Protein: CASSSRGDQPQHF.